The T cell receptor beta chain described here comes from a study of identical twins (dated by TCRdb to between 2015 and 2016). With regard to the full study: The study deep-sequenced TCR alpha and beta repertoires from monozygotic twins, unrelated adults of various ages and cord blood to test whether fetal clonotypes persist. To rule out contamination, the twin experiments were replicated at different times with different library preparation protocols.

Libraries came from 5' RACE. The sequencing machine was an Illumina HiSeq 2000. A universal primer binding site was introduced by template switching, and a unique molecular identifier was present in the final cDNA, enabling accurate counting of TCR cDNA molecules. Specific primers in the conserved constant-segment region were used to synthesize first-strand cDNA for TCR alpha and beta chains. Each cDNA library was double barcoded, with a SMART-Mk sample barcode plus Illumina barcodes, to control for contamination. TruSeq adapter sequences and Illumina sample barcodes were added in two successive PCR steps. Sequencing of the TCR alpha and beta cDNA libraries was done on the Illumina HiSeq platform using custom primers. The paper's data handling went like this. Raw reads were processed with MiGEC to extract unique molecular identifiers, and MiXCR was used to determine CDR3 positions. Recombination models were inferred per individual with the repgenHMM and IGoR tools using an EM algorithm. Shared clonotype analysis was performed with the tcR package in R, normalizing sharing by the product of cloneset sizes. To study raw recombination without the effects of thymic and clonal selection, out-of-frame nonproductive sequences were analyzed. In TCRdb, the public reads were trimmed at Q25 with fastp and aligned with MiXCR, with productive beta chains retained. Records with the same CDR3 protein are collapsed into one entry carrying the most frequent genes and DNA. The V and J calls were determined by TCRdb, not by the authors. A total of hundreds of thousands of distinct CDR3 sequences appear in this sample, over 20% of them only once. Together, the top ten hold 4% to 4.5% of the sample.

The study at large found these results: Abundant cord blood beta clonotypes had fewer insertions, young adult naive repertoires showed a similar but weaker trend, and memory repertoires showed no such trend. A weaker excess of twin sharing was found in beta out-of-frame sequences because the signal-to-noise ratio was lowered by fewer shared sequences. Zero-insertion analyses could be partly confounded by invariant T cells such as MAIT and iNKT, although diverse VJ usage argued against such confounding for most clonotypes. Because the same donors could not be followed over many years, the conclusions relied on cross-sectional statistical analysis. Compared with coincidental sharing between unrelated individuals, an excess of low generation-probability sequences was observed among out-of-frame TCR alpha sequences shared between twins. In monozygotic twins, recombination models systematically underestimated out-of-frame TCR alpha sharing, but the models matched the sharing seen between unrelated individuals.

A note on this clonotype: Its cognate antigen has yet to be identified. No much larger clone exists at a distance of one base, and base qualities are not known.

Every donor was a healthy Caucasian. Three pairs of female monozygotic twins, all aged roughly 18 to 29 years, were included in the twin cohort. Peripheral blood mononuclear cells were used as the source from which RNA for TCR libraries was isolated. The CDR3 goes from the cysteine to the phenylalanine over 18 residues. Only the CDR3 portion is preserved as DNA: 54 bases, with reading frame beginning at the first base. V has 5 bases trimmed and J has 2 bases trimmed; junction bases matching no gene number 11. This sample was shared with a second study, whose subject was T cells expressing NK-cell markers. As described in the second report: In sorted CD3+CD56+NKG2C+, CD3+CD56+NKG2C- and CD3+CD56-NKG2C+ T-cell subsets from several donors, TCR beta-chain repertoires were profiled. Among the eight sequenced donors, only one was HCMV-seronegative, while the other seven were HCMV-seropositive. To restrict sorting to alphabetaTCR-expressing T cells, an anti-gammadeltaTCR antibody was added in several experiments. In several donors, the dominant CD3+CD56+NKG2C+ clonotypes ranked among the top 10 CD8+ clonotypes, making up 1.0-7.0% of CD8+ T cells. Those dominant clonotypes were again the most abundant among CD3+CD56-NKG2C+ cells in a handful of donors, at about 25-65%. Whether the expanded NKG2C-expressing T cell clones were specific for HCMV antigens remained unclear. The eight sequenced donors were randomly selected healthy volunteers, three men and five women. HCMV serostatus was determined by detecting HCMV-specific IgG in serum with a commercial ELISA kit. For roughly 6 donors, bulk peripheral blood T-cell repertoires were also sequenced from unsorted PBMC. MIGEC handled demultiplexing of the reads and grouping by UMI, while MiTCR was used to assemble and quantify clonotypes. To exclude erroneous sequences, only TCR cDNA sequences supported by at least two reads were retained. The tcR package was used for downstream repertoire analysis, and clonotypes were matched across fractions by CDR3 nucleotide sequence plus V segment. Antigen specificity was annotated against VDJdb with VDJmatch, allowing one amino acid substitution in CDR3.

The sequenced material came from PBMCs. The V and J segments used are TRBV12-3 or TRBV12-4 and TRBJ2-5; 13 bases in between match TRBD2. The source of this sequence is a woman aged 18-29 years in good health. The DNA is TGTGCCAGCAGTGCTACTAGCGGGAGGGCCTTTCGGCAAGAGACCCAGTACTTC. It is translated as CASSATSGRAFRQETQYF.